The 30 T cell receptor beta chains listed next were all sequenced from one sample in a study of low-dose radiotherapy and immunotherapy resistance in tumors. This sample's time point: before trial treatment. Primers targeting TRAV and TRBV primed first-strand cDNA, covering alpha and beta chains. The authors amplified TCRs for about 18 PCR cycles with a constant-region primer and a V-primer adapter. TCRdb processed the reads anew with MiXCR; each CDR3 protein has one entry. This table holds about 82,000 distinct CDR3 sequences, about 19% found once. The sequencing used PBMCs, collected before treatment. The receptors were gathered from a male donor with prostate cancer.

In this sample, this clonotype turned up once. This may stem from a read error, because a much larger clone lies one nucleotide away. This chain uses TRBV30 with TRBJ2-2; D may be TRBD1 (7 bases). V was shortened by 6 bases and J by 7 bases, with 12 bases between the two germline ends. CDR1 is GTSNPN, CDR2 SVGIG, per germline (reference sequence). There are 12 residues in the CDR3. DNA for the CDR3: TGTGCCTGCAGGGGGGCCGGCGGGGAGCTGTTTTTT. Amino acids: CACRGAGGELFF. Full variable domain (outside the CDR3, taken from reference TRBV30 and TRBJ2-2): SQTIHQWPATLVQPVGSPLSLECTVEGTSNPNLYWYRQAAGRGLQLLFYSVGIGQISSEVPQNLSASRPQDRQFILSSKKLLLSDSGFYLCACRGAGGELFFGEGSRLTVL.

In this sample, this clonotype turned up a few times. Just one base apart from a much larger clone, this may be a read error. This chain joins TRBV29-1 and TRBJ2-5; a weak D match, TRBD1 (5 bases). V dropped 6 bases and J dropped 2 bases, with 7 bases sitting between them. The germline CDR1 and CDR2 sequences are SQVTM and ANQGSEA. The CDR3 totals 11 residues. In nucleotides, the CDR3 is TGCAGCGTCAGGGCACAAGAGACCCAGTACTTC. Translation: CSVRAQETQYF.

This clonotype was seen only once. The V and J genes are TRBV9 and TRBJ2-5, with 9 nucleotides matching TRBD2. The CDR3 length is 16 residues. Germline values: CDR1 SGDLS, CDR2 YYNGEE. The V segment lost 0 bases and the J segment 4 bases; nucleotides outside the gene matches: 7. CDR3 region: CASSVGASGTRETQYF. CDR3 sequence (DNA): TGTGCCAGCAGCGTAGGGGCTAGCGGGACACGAGAGACCCAGTACTTC.

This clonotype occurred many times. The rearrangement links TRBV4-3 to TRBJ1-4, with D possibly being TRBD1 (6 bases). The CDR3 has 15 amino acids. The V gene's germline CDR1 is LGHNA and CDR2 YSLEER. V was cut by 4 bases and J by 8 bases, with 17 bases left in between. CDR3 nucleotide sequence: TGCGCCAGCAGCCCGCAGACAGGTTTCGGCGAAAAACTGTTTTTT. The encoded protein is CASSPQTGFGEKLFF.

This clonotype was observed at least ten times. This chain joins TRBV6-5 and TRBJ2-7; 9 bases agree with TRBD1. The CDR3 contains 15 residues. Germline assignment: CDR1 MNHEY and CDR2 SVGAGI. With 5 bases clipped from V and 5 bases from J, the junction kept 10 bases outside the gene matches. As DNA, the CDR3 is TGTGCCAGCAGTCAAACGGGACAGGGTTTCGACGAGCAGTACTTC. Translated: CASSQTGQGFDEQYF.

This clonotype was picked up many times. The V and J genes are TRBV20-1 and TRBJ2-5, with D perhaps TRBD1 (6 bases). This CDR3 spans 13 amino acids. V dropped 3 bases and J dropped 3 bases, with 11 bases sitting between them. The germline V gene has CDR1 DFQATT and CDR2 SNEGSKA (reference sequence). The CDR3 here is CSASLGAEETQYF. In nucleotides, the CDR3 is TGCAGTGCTAGTCTGGGGGCAGAAGAGACCCAGTACTTC.

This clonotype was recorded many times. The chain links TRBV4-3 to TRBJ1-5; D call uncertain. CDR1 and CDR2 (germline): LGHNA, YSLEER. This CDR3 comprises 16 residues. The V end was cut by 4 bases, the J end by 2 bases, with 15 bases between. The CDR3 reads CASSRERVFGNQPQHF. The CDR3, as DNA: TGCGCCAGCAGCCGTGAACGCGTATTCGGCAATCAGCCCCAGCATTTT.

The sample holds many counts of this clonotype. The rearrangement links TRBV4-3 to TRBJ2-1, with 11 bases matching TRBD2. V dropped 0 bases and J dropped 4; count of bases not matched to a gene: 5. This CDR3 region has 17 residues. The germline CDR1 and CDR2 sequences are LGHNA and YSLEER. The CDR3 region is CASSQDASGGLYNEQFF. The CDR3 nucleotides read TGCGCCAGCAGCCAAGACGCTAGCGGGGGGCTGTACAATGAGCAGTTCTTC.

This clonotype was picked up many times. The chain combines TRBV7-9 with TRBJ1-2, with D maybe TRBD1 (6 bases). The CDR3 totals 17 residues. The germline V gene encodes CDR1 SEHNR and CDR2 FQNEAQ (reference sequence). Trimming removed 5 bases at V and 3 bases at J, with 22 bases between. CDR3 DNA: TGTGCCAGCAGCATAGGGGGGTTTGGTAGGCGGCACTATGGCTACACCTTC. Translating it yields CASSIGGFGRRHYGYTF.

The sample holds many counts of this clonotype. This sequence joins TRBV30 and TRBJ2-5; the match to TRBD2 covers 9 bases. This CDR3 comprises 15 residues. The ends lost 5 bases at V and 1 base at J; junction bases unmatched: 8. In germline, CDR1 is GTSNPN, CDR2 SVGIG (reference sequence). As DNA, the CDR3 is TGTGCCTGGGCCAGACTAGCGGTCCTCCAAGAGACCCAGTACTTC. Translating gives CAWARLAVLQETQYF.

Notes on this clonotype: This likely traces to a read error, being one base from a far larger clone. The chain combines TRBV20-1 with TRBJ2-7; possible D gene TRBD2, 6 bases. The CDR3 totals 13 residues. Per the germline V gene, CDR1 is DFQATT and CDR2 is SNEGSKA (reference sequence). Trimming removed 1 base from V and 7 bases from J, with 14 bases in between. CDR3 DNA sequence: TGCAGTGCTAGAGGGAGGGCCTACAATGAGCAGTACTTC. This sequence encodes CSARGRAYNEQYF.

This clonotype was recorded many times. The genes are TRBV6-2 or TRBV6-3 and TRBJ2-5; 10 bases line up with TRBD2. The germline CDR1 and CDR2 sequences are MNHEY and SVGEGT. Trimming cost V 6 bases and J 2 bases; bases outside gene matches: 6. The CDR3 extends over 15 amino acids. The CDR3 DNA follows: TGTGCCAGCAGGGGGACTAGCGCGGGGCAAGAGACCCAGTACTTC. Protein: CASRGTSAGQETQYF.

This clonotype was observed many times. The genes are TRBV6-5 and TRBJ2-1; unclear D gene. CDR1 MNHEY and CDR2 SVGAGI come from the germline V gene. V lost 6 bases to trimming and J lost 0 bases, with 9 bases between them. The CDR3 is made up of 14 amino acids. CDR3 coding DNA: TGTGCCAGCAGGGAACCAGGCTCCTACAATGAGCAGTTCTTC. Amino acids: CASREPGSYNEQFF.

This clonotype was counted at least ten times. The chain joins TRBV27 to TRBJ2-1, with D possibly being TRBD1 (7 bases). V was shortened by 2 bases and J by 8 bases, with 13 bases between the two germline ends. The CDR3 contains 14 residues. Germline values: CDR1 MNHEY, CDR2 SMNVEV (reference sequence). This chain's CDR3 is CASSLGRGVDEQFF. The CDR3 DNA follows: TGTGCCAGCAGTTTAGGCAGGGGGGTCGATGAGCAGTTCTTC.

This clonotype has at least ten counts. The CDR3, as DNA: TGCGCCAGCAGCTTGGCCTTGACTAGCGGGATAGAGTCCTACAATGAGCAGTTCTTC. It translates to CASSLALTSGIESYNEQFF. J is TRBJ2-1 and V is TRBV5-1, with 11 bases identical to TRBD2. The CDR3 sequence is 19 residues long. Germline loops: CDR1 SGHRS, CDR2 YFSETQ. The ends lost 0 bases at V and 1 base at J; junction bases unmatched: 9.

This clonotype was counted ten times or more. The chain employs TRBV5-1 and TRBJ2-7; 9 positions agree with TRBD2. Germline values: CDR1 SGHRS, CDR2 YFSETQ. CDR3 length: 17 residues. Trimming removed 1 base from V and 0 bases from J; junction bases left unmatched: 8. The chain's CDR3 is CASSLSPSGMSSYEQYF. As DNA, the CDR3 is TGCGCCAGCAGCTTGAGTCCTAGCGGGATGAGCTCCTACGAGCAGTACTTC.

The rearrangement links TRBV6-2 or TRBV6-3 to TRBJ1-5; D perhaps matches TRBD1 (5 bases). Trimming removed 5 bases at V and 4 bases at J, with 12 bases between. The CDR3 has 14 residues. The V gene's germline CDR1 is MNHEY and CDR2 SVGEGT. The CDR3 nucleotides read TGTGCCAGCAGTCCCGGGACCGAAAATCAGCCCCAGCATTTT. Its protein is CASSPGTENQPQHF.

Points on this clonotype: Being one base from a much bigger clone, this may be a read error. The CDR3 reads CASSWWDPGELFF. The CDR3 DNA reads as TGCGCCAGCAGCTGGTGGGACCCCGGGGAGCTGTTTTTT. The V and J genes are TRBV5-1 and TRBJ2-2; D is possibly TRBD1 or TRBD2 (5 bases each). CDR1 and CDR2 from the germline V gene are SGHRS and YFSETQ. This CDR3 is built from 13 residues. The ends were cut back, 3 bases at V and 6 bases at J, with 9 bases in the middle.

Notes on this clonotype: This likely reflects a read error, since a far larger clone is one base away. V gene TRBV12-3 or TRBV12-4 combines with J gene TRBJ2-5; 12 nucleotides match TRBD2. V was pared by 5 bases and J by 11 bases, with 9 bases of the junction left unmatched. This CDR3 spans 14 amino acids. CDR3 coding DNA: TGTGCCAGCAGTACGACTAGCGGGGGCTATGAGCAGTACTTC. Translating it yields CASSTTSGGYEQYF.

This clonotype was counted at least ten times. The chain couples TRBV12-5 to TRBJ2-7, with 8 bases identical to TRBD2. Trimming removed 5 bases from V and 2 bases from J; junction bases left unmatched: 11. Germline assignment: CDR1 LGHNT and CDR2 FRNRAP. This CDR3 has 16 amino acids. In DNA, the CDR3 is TGTGCTAGTGGTATCGCCGGCGGGAGGATCGCCTACGAGCAGTACTTC. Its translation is CASGIAGGRIAYEQYF.

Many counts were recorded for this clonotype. CDR3 sequence (DNA): TGTGCCATCAGCCCAAGTCCTAGCGGGATGGGGAATGAGCAGTTCTTC. Protein: CAISPSPSGMGNEQFF. J is TRBJ2-1 and V is TRBV10-3; TRBD2 agrees at 9 bases. With V trimmed by 6 bases and J by 7 bases, 13 bases remained unmatched. CDR1 and CDR2 (germline): ENHRY, SYGVKD. The CDR3 extends over 16 amino acids.

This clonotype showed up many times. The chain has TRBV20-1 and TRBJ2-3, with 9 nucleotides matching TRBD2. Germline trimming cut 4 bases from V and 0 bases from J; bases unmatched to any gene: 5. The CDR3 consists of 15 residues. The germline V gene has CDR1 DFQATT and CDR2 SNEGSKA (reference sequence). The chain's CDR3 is CSAKSGRRSTDTQYF. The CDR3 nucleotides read TGCAGTGCTAAGAGCGGGAGGAGGAGCACAGATACGCAGTATTTT.

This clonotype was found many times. The CDR3 DNA follows: TGTGCCAGCTCACCAGGGCTAGGCGACACAGATACGCAGTATTTT. It codes for CASSPGLGDTDTQYF. V gene TRBV18 combines with J gene TRBJ2-3; no definite D call. This CDR3 is built from 15 residues. Trimming removed 2 bases at V and 2 bases at J, with 11 bases between. The germline V gene has CDR1 KGHSH and CDR2 LQKENI.

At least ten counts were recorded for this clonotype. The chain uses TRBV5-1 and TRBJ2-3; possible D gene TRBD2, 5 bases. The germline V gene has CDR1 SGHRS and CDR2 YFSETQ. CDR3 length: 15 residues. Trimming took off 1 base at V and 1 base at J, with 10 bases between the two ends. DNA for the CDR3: TGCGCCAGCAGCTTGTTGACTAAACGCACAGATACGCAGTATTTT. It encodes CASSLLTKRTDTQYF.

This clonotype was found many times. The CDR3 coding sequence is TGTGCCAGCAGCCAAGGTAGCGGGGGGGCCTTCCATGAGCAGTTCTTC. As protein: CASSQGSGGAFHEQFF. The chain employs TRBV6-2 or TRBV6-3 and TRBJ2-1; 11 bases map to TRBD2. Germline CDR1 is MNHEY and CDR2 is SVGEGT. The CDR3 length is 16 residues. The J segment lost 8 bases and the V segment lost 6 bases, leaving 12 bases of the junction unmatched.

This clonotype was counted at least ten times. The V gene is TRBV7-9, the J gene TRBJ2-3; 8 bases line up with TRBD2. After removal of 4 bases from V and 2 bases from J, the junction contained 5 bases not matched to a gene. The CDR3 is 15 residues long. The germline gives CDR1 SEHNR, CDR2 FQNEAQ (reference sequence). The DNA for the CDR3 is TGTGCCAGCAGCTCGCTCGGGGGGGACACAGATACGCAGTATTTT. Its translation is CASSSLGGDTDTQYF.

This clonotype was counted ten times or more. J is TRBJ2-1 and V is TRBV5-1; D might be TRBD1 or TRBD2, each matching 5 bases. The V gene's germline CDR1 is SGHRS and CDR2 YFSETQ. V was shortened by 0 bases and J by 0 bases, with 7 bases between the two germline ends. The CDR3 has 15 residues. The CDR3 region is CASSLGGFSYNEQFF. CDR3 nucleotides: TGCGCCAGCAGCTTGGGGGGGTTCTCCTACAATGAGCAGTTCTTC.

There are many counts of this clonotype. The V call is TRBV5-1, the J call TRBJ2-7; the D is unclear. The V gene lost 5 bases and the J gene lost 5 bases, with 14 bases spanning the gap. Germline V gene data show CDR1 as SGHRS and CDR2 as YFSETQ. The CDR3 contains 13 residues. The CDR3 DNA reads TGCGCCAGCAGACAATCTGTAGACGACGAGCAGTACTTC. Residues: CASRQSVDDEQYF.

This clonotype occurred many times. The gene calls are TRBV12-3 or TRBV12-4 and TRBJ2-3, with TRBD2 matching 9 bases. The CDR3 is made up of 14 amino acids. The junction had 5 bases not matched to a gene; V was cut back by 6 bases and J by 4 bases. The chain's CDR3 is CASRVAGAADTQYF. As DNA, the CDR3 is TGTGCCAGCAGAGTAGCGGGAGCGGCAGATACGCAGTATTTT.

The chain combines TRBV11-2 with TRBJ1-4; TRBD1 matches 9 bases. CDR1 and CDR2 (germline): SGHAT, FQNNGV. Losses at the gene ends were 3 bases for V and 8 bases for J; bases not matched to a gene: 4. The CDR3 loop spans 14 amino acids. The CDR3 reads CASSFTTGGEKLFF. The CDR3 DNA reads TGTGCCAGCAGCTTCACGACAGGGGGAGAAAAACTGTTTTTT.